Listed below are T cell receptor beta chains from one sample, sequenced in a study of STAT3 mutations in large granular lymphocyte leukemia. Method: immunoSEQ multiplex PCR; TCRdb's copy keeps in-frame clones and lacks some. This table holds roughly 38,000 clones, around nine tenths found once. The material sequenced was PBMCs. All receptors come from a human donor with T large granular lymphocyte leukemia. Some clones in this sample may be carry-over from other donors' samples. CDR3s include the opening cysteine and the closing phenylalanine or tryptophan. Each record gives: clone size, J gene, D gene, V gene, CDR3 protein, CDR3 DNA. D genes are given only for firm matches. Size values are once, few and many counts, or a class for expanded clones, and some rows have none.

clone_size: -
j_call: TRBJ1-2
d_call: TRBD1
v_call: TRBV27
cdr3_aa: CASSLDRGGFPYGYTF
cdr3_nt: TGTGCCAGCAGTCTGGACAGGGGAGGATTTCCCTATGGCTACACCTTC

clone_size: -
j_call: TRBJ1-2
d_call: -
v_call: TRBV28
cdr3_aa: CASTAAPRGYTF
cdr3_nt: TGTGCCAGCACTGCGGCTCCCCGTGGCTACACCTTC

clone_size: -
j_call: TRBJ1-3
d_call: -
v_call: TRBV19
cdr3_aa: CASKGVDSGNTIYF
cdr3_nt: TGTGCCAGTAAGGGAGTCGACTCTGGAAACACCATATATTTT

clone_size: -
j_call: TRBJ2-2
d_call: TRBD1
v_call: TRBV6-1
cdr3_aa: CASSGNRGTGELFF
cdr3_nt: TGTGCCAGCAGTGGAAACAGGGGGACCGGGGAGCTGTTTTTT

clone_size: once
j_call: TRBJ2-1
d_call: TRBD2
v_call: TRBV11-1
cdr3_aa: CASSLLLAGTNEQFF
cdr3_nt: TGTGCCAGCAGCTTATTACTAGCGGGGACGAATGAGCAGTTCTTC

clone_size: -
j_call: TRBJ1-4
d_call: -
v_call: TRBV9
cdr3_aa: CASSISGSLTEKLFF
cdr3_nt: TGTGCCAGCAGCATATCGGGAAGCCTGACCGAAAAACTGTTTTTT

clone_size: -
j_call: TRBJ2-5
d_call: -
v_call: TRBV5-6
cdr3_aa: CASSPRTVQETQYF
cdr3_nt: TGTGCCAGCAGCCCCCGGACAGTCCAAGAGACCCAGTACTTC

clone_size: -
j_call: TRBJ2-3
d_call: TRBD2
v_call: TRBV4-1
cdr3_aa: CASSLLGGRGGSTDTQYF
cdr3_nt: TGCGCCAGCAGCCTTTTAGGTGGGCGGGGGGGTAGCACAGATACGCAGTATTTT

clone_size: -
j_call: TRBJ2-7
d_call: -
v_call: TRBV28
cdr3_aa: CASSLGYEQYF
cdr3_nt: TGTGCCAGCAGTTTAGGGTACGAGCAGTACTTC

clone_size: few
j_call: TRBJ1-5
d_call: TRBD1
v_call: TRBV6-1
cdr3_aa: CASSGQTGLYSNQPQHF
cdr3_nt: TGTGCCAGCAGTGGGCAGACAGGGCTTTATAGCAATCAGCCCCAGCATTTT

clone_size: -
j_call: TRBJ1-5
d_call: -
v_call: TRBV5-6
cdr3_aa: CASSAYWIDQPQHF
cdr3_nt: TGTGCCAGCAGCGCTTACTGGATTGATCAGCCCCAGCATTTT

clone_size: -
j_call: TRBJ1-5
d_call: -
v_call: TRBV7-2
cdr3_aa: CASSLIDNQPQHF
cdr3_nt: TGTGCCAGCAGCTTAATTGACAATCAGCCCCAGCATTTT

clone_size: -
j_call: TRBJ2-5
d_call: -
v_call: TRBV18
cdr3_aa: CASSRTRRGEETQYF
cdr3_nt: TGTGCCAGCTCACGCACACGGCGGGGAGAAGAGACCCAGTACTTC

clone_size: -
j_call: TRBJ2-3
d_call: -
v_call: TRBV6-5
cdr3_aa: CASSYSRTDWPQYF
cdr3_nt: TGTGCCAGCAGTTACTCCCGTACAGATTGGCCGCAGTATTTT

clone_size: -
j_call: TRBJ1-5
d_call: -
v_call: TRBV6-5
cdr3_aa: CASSYDSNQPQHF
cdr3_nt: TGTGCCAGCAGTTACGATAGCAATCAGCCCCAGCATTTT

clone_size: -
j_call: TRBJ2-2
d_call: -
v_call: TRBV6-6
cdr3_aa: CASRTPGQNTGELFF
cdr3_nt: TGTGCCAGCAGGACACCTGGACAGAACACCGGGGAGCTGTTTTTT

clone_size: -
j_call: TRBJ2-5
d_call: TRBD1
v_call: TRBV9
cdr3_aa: CASSVDRGQRETQYF
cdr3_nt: TGTGCCAGCAGCGTAGATAGGGGGCAGCGGGAGACCCAGTACTTC

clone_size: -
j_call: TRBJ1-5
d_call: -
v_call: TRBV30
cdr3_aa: CAWRGEKNQPQHF
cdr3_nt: TGTGCCTGGAGAGGGGAGAAAAATCAGCCCCAGCATTTT

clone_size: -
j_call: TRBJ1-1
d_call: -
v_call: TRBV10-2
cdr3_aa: CASMGQPNTEAFF
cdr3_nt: TGCGCCAGCATGGGGCAGCCAAACACTGAAGCTTTCTTT

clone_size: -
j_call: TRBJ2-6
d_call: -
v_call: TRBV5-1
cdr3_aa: CASSLAWPSGANVLTF
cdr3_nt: TGCGCCAGCAGCTTGGCCTGGCCTTCTGGGGCCAACGTCCTGACTTTC

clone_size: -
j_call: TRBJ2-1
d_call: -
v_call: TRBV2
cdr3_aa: CASSGRASYNEQFF
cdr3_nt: TGTGCCAGCAGCGGCAGGGCCTCCTACAATGAGCAGTTCTTC

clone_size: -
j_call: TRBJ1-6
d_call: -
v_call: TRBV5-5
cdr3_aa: CASSLDSNSPLHF
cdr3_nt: TGTGCCAGCAGCTTGGACAGTAATTCACCCCTCCACTTT

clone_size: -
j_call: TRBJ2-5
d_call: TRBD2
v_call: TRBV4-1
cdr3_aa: CASSQVGAGGGETQYF
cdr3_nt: TGCGCCAGCAGCCAAGTAGGAGCGGGGGGCGGCGAGACCCAGTACTTC

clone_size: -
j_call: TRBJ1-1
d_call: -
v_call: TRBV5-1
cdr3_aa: CASSPWERSFYTEAFF
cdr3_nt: TGCGCCAGCAGCCCCTGGGAGAGATCCTTTTACACTGAAGCTTTCTTT